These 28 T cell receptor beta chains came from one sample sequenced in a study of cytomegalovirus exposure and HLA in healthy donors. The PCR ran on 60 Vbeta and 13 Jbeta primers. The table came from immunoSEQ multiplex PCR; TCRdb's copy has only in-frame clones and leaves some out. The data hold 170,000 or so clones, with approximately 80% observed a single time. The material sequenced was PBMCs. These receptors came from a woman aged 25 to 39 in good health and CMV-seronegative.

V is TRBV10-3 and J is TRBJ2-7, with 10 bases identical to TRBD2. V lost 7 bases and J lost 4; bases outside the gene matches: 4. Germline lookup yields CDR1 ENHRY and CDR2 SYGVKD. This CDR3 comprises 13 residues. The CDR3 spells CAINSGGVYEQYF. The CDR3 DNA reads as TGTGCCATCAACAGCGGGGGGGTGTACGAGCAGTACTTC.

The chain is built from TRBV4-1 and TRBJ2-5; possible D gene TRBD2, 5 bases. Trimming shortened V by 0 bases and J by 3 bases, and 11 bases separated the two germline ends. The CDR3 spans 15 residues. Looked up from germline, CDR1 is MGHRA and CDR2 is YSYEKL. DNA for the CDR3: TGCGCCAGCAGCCAAGATCCGGCGCGGGAAGAGACCCAGTACTTC. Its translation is CASSQDPAREETQYF.

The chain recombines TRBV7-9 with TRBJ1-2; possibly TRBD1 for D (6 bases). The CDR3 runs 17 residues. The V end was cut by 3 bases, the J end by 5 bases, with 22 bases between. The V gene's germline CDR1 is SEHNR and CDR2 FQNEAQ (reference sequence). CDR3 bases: TGTGCCAGCAGCTTCACCGGGGGGCTAATCTTGGTTTATGGCTACACCTTC. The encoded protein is CASSFTGGLILVYGYTF.

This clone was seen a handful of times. Here the CDR3 reads CASTRGSGNTIYF. The CDR3 nucleotides are TGTGCCAGCACCCGGGGCTCTGGAAACACCATATATTTT. The chain is built from TRBV6-5 and TRBJ1-3; D gene ambiguous. CDR1 and CDR2 from the germline V gene are MNHEY and SVGAGI. The CDR3 sequence is 13 residues long. The V and J ends lost 7 bases and 0 bases respectively, with 7 bases between them.

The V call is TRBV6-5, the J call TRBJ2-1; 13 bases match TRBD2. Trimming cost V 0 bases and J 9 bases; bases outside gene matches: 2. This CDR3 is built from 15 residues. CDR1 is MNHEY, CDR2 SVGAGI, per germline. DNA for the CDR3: TGTGCCAGCAGTTACTCGACTAGCGGGAGGTTTGAGCAGTTCTTC. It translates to CASSYSTSGRFEQFF.

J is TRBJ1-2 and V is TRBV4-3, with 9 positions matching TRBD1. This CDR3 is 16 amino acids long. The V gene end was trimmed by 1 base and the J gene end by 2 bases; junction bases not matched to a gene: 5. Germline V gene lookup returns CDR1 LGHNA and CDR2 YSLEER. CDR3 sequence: CASSQVLTGGNYGYTF. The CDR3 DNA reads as TGCGCCAGCAGCCAAGTCCTGACAGGGGGGAACTATGGCTACACCTTC.

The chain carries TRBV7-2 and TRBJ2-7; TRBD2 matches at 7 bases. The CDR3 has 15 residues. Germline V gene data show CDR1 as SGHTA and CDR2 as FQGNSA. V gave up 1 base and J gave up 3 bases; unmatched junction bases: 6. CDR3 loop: CASSLGRERNYEQYF. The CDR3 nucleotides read TGTGCCAGCAGCTTAGGGCGGGAGAGAAACTACGAGCAGTACTTC.

The CDR3 region has the DNA TGTGCCAGTAGTATAAGAAGCGGGAGTCAAGAGACCCAGTACTTC. Residues: CASSIRSGSQETQYF. The chain employs TRBV19 and TRBJ2-5, with TRBD2 identical over 8 bases. With 2 bases clipped from V and 2 bases from J, the junction kept 4 bases outside the gene matches. Germline V gene sequence: CDR1 LNHDA, CDR2 SQIVND (reference sequence). The length of the CDR3 is 15 residues.

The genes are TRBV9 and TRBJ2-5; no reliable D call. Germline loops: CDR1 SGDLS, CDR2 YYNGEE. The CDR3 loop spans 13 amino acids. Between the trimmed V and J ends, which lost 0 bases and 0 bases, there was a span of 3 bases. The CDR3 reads CASSVAHQETQYF. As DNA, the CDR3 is TGTGCCAGCAGCGTAGCTCACCAAGAGACCCAGTACTTC.

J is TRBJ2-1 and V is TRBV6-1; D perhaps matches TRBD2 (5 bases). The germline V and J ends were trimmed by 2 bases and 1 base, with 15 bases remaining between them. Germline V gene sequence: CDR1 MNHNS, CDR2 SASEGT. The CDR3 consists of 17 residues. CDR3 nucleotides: TGTGCCAGCAGTGAATCGGGTGTAGCGAGGTCCTACAATGAGCAGTTCTTC. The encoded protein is CASSESGVARSYNEQFF.

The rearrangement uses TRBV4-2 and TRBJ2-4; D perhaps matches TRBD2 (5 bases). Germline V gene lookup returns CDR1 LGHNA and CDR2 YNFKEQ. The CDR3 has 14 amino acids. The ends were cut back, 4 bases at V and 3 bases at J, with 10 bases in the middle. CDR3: CASSPLEGKNIQYF. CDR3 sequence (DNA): TGTGCCAGCAGCCCTTTAGAGGGCAAAAACATTCAGTACTTC.

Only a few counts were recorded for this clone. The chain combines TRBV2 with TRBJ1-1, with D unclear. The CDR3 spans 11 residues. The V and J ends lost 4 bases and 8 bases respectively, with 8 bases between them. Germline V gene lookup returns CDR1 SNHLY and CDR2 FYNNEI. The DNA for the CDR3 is TGTGCCAGCAGTGGTCTTAGCGAAGCTTTCTTT. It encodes CASSGLSEAFF.

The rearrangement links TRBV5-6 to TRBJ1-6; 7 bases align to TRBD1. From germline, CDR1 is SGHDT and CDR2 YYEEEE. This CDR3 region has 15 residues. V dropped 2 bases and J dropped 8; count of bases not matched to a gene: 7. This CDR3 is CASSFGGGGDSPLHF. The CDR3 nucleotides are TGTGCCAGCAGCTTTGGAGGGGGCGGTGATTCACCCCTCCACTTT. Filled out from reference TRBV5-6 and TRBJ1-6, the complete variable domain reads DAGVTQSPTHLIKTRGQQVTLRCSPKSGHDTVSWYQQALGQGPQFIFQYYEEEERQRGNFPDRFSGHQFPNYSSELNVNALLLGDSALYLCASSFGGGGDSPLHFGNGTRLTVT.

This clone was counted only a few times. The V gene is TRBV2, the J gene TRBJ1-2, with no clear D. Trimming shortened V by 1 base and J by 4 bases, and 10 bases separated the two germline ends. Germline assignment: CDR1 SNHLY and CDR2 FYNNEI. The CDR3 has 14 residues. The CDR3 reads CASSEDREIYGYTF. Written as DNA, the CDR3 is TGTGCCAGCAGTGAAGACAGAGAAATCTATGGCTACACCTTC.

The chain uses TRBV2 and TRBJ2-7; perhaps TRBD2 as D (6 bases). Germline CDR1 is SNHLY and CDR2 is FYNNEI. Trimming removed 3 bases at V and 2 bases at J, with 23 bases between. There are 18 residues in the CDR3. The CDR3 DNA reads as TGTGCCAGCAGTGATACAATTGGGGTTGGGGGGATGACCTACGAGCAGTACTTC. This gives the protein CASSDTIGVGGMTYEQYF.

CDR3 residues: CASSQAGLAGVLTGELFF. CDR3 sequence (DNA): TGCGCCAGCAGCCAAGCTGGGCTAGCGGGAGTTCTTACCGGGGAGCTGTTTTTT. The chain links TRBV4-1 to TRBJ2-2; TRBD2 matches 10 bases. This CDR3 has 18 residues. V was pared by 1 base and J by 5 bases, with 10 bases of the junction left unmatched. CDR1 and CDR2 from the germline V gene are MGHRA and YSYEKL.

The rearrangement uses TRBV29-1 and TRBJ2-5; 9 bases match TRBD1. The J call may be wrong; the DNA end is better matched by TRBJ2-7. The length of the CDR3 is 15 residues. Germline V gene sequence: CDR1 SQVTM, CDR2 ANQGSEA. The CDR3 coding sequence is TGCAGCGTTGAAGATCAGGACAGGGGAACCTACGAGCAGTACTTC. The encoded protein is CSVEDQDRGTYEQYF.

The CDR3 sequence is CASSYLRGLDNEQFF. CDR3 nucleotides: TGTGCCAGCAGCTATCTGAGGGGGCTCGACAATGAGCAGTTCTTC. The chain couples TRBV21-1 to TRBJ2-1; the table's D call, TRBD1, has no DNA check behind it. TRBV21-1 corresponds to a pseudogene. The CDR3 is 15 amino acids.

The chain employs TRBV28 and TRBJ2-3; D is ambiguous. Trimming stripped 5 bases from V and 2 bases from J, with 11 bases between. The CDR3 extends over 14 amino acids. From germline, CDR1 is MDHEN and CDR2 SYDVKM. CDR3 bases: TGTGCCAGCAGTCCCCTGGGCGCCACAGATACGCAGTATTTT. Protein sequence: CASSPLGATDTQYF. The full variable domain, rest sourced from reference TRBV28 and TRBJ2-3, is DVKVTQSSRYLVKRTGEKVFLECVQDMDHENMFWYRQDPGLGLRLIYFSYDVKMKEKGDIPEGYSVSREKKERFSLILESASTNQTSMYLCASSPLGATDTQYFGPGTRLTVL.

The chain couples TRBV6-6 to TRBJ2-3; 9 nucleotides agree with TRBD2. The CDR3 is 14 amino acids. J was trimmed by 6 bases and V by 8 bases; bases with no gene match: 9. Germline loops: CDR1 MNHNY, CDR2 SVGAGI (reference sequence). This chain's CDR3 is CASGRREGQDTQYF. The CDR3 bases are TGTGCCAGCGGGAGGCGGGAGGGCCAGGATACGCAGTATTTT.

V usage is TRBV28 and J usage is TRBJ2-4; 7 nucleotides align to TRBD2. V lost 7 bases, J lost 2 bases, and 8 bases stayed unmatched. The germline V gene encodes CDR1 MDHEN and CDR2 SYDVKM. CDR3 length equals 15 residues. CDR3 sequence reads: CASTPGGGSKNIQYF. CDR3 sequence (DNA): TGTGCCAGCACCCCGGGAGGTGGATCCAAAAACATTCAGTACTTC.

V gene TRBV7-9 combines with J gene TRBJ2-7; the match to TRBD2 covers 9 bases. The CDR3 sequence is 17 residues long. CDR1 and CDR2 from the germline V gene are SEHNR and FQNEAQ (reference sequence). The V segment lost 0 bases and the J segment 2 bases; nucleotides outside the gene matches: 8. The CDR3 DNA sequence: TGTGCCAGCAGCTTAGCTGGAGGGCGGGAGGGCCCCTACGAGCAGTACTTC. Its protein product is CASSLAGGREGPYEQYF.

CDR3: CASSRERQGIRGYTF. The CDR3 region has the DNA TGCGCCAGCAGCCGAGAGCGGCAGGGGATTCGAGGCTACACCTTC. This chain connects TRBV4-1 to TRBJ1-2; D is possibly TRBD1 (6 bases). CDR1 is MGHRA, CDR2 YSYEKL, per germline. Deletions cut 4 bases from V and 8 bases from J, with 20 bases between. CDR3 length equals 15 residues.

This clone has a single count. The CDR3, as DNA: TGTGCCAGTACCCCCGCGGGGTTTTACTATGGCTACACCTTC. It encodes CASTPAGFYYGYTF. The chain recombines TRBV19 with TRBJ1-2; D not certain. Germline loops: CDR1 LNHDA, CDR2 SQIVND (reference sequence). The CDR3 runs 14 residues. Trimming shortened V by 7 bases and J by 3 bases, and 15 bases separated the two germline ends.

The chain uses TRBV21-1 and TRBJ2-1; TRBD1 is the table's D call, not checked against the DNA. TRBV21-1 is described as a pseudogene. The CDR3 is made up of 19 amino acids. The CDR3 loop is CASSASRGQGGMENNEQFF. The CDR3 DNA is TGTGCCAGCAGCGCCTCGAGGGGACAGGGGGGCATGGAGAACAATGAGCAGTTCTTC.

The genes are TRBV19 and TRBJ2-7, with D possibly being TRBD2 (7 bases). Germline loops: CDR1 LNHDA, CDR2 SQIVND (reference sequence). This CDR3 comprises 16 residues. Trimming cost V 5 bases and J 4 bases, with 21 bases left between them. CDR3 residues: CASSPWGGQGNYEQYF. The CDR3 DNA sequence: TGTGCCAGTAGTCCATGGGGAGGGCAGGGGAATTACGAGCAGTACTTC.

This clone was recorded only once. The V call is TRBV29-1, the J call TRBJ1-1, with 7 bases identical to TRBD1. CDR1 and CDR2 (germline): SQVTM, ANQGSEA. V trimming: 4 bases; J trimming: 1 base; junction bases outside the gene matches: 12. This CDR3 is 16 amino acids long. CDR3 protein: CSVGAGQKQRNTEAFF. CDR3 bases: TGCAGCGTTGGTGCGGGACAGAAACAGCGGAACACTGAAGCTTTCTTT.

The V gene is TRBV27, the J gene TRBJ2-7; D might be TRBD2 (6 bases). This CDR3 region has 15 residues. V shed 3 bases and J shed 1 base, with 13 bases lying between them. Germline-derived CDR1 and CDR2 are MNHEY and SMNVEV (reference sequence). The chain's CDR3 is CASSFGAGLSYEQYF. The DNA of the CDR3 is TGTGCCAGCAGTTTTGGGGCGGGATTATCCTACGAGCAGTACTTC.